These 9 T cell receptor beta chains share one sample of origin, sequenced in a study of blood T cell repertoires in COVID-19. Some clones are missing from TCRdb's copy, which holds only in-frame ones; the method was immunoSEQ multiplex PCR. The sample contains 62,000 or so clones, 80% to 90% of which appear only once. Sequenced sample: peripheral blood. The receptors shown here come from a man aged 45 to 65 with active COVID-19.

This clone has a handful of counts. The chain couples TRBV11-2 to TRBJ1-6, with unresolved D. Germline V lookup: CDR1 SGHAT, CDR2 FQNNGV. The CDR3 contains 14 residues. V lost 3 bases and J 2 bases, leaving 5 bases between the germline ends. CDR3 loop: CASSFTAYNSPLHF. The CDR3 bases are TGTGCCAGCAGCTTTACAGCCTATAATTCACCCCTCCACTTT.

CDR3 protein: CASSSPTSGGRETQYF. For the CDR3, the DNA is TGTGCCAGCAGCTCCCCGACTAGCGGGGGAAGGGAGACCCAGTACTTC. The rearrangement uses TRBV7-2 and TRBJ2-5; the match to TRBD2 covers 12 bases. Germline V CDR1 and CDR2: SGHTA, FQGNSA. V was clipped by 4 bases and J by 5 bases; unmatched bases: 8. This CDR3 has 16 amino acids.

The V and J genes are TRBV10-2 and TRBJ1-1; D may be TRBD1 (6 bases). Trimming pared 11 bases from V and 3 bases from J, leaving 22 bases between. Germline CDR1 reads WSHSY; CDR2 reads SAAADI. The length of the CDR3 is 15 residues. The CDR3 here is CARGGGGGSDTEAFF. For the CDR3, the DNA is TGCGCCCGCGGGGGAGGGGGGGGGTCGGACACTGAAGCTTTCTTT.

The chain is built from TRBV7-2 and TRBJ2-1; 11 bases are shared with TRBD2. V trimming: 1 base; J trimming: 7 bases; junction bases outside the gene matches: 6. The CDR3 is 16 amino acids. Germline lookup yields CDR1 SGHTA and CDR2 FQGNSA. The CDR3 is CASSLEASGGPNEQFF. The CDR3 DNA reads TGTGCCAGCAGCTTAGAGGCTAGCGGGGGGCCTAATGAGCAGTTCTTC. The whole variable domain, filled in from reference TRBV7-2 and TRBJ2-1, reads GAGVSQSPSNKVTEKGKDVELRCDPISGHTALYWYRQSLGQGLEFLIYFQGNSAPDKSGLPSDRFSAERTGGSVSTLTIQRTQQEDSAVYLCASSLEASGGPNEQFFGPGTRLTVL.

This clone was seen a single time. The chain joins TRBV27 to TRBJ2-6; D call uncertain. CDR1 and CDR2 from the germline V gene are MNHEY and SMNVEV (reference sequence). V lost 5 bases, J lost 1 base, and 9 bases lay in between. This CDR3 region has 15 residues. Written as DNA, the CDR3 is TGTGCCAGCAGTACCCACGGTTCTGGGGCCAACGTCCTGACTTTC. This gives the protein CASSTHGSGANVLTF.

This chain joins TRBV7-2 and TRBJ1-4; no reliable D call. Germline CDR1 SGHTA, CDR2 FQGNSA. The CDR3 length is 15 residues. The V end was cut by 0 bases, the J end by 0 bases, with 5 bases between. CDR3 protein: CASSLAAATNEKLFF. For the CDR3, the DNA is TGTGCCAGCAGCTTAGCGGCAGCAACTAATGAAAAACTGTTTTTT.

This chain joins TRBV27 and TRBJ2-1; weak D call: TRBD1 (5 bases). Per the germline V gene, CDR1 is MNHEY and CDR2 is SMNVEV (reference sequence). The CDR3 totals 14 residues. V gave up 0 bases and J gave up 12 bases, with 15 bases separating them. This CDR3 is CASSLSGQVSGQFF. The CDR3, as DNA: TGTGCCAGCAGTTTATCGGGGCAGGTATCGGGGCAGTTCTTC.

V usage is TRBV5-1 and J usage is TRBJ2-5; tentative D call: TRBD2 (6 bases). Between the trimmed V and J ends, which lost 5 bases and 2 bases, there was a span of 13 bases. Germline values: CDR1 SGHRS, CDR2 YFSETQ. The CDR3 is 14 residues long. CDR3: CASSATGTQETQYF. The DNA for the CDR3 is TGCGCCAGCAGTGCTACCGGGACTCAAGAGACCCAGTACTTC. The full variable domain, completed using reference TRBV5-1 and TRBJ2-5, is KAGVTQTPRYLIKTRGQQVTLSCSPISGHRSVSWYQQTPGQGLQFLFEYFSETQRNKGNFPGRFSGRQFSNSRSEMNVSTLELGDSALYLCASSATGTQETQYFGPGTRLLVL.

CDR3 residues: CASSSLDRVYGYTF. CDR3 DNA: TGTGCCAGCAGCTCACTGGACAGAGTCTATGGCTACACCTTC. The rearrangement links TRBV7-2 to TRBJ1-2; a possible D gene is TRBD1 (6 bases). CDR1 SGHTA and CDR2 FQGNSA come from the germline V gene. V was cut by 4 bases and J by 4 bases, with 13 bases left in between. The CDR3 covers 14 residues.